This passage covers 3 T cell receptor beta chains from one sample sequenced in a study of shared clonotypes between healthy human individuals. Repertoires were generated with immunoSEQ multiplex PCR, while TCRdb's copy carries only in-frame clones and drops some. The data show some 500,000 clones, 70% to 85% seen once. Sequenced material: PBMCs. These TCRs come from a middle-aged woman in good health. Some clones in this sample may be carry-over from other donors' samples.

The chain couples TRBV2 to TRBJ1-1; D remains unclear. V lost 1 base and J lost 7, with 13 bases in between. The CDR3 loop spans 14 amino acids. The germline V gene has CDR1 SNHLY and CDR2 FYNNEI. Written as DNA, the CDR3 is TGTGCCAGCAGTGAAGGGGAACTGGCGGGTGAAGCTTTCTTT. Amino acids: CASSEGELAGEAFF.

The chain recombines TRBV19 with TRBJ2-1, with a possible D match to TRBD1 (6 bases). V was cut by 4 bases and J by 2 bases, with 15 bases left in between. From germline, CDR1 is LNHDA and CDR2 SQIVND (reference sequence). The CDR3 runs 16 residues. The CDR3 spells CASSKQGSGTYNEQFF. DNA for the CDR3: TGTGCCAGTAGTAAACAGGGTTCGGGGACCTACAATGAGCAGTTCTTC.

The J gene is TRBJ1-2, the V gene TRBV10-3; no reliable D call. CDR3 length equals 16 residues. The V and J ends lost 10 bases and 4 bases respectively, with 25 bases between them. The germline gives CDR1 ENHRY, CDR2 SYGVKD. In DNA form, the CDR3 reads TGTGCCAGCAGGACCGAACTCGCACCAATTGTCTATGGCTACACCTTC. Its protein is CASRTELAPIVYGYTF.